This T cell receptor beta chain derives from a study of cytomegalovirus exposure and HLA in healthy donors (dated by TCRdb to the late 2010s). At the level of the whole study: According to an earlier analysis of 587 of the donors, about 179 million T cells yielded roughly 110 million unique TCR beta sequences and 276 Gb of sequence data. Roughly 290 gigabases of sequencing data and 70 million to 100 million unique TCR sequences made up an early release that covered 500 to 650 HLA-typed donors. Of the roughly 400 genotyped donors, over 65% fell in the genetic ancestry cluster associated with self-reported Caucasian donors. The aim of the study was to test whether cataloging public T cell receptors could identify signatures of past pathogen exposure. Using immunosequencing, the study profiled T cell repertoires from around 670 subjects and related those repertoires to cytomegalovirus serostatus. Along with the roughly 710-subject first cohort, a separate validation cohort of over a hundred different subjects was used. The study combined high-throughput TCR immunosequencing, statistical association of individual TCRs with disease status, and machine learning to predict cytomegalovirus infection status. A later analysis re-analyzed previously published TCR beta repertoires from approximately 700 donors and added high-resolution HLA genotyping to study TCR occurrence patterns. The later analysis used no new phenotypic data to find candidate immune exposures, relying instead on TCR beta sequences and their occurrence across donors. An earlier analysis of more than 450 of the donors used high-throughput TCR beta sequencing to judge whether each TCR beta V gene segment behaved as functional or pseudogenic. Donor age, sex, ethnicity and CMV serostatus were compiled alongside the repertoire data. A later genetic analysis took genome-wide SNP genotypes for about 65% of the 666 donors and used that subset as a discovery cohort. All discovery cohort repertoires had been generated on a single sequencing platform. HLA typing included class I and class II loci at four-digit resolution. The number of typed donors differed by locus: about 620-640 for A, B, C, DRB1 and DQB1; some 500 for DQA1; 606 for DPA1; and around 470 for DPB1. Because of strong linkage in the cohort, five DR-DQ haplotypes were treated as single units for association and clustering. Across around 400 genotyped donors of the cohort, an average of approximately 240,000 unique TCR beta nucleotide sequences per donor were sequenced, and 15% to 20% of those sequences were non-productive. Results and caveats for the whole study, not just this receptor: According to a later analysis, parvovirus B19, influenza, CMV and Epstein-Barr virus appeared linked to several top co-occurrence clusters. Compared with the 666-donor mean, donors in an Asian-associated ancestry cluster had fewer N-insertions in productive TCRs, according to a later genetic analysis. When HLA alleles, especially DR and DQ, strongly co-occurred, attributing TCR associations to individual alleles was difficult. In an earlier analysis of some 540 of the donors, most TCR beta V segments appeared in productive rearrangements about 87% or about 30% of the time, broadly matching IMGT annotations. Compared with equally common non-associated chains, HLA-associated TCR beta chains in a later analysis were more clonally expanded and had lower generation probabilities. The earlier analysis of 450 to 700 of the donors excluded some 15 rarely observed V segments, including chromosome 9 orphons, because counts were too low. Cytomegalovirus status was reported to be diagnosed by the classifier with high specificity and sensitivity in both the original and validation cohorts. Because HLA typing was missing for some donors at each locus, association tests included only the typed subset. According to a later analysis, TCR association rates differed among HLA loci, with DRB1 alleles showing the most associated TCRs and HLA-C alleles showing the fewest. In a later genetic analysis, a missense DCLRE1C variant was associated with V-gene and J-gene trimming of TCR beta chains, and the association was replicated in an independent cohort. Across donors, most TCR sequences were observed very rarely, whereas some public TCRs were present in many individuals. In a later analysis, 16,951 TCR beta sequences were associated with specific HLA alleles at a false discovery rate of 0.05. In a later analysis, most CMV-associated TCR beta chains were found to appear HLA-restricted, with HLA associations seemingly driven largely by CMV exposure. Roughly uniform sequencing depth across donors was assumed in presence/absence analyses, although this assumption may not hold. A further reported finding was that TCR beta sequences accurately predicted the HLA-A and HLA-B alleles for most subjects in the first cohort. Linkage disequilibrium might explain the correlated functional status among segregating V segments, but an unknown experimental factor could not be ruled out. Some IMGT-functional V segments, including TRBV6-2 and TRBV6-3, could not be distinguished by the 87-base-pair reads and were therefore excluded. The study gave a list of about 160 TCR beta chains associated with cytomegalovirus. For the cohort, immune exposure information was limited to CMV serostatus. A few of the identified cytomegalovirus-associated TCR beta chains were confirmed in vitro to be specific for cytomegalovirus antigens. The sequencing pipeline was judged likely to have produced a cluster of highly shared sequence variants as a technical artifact. This cohort had only TCR beta chains sequenced, and the lack of alpha or paired-chain data limited which features could be detected. The authors suggested that the approach could potentially be generalized to other disease states and immunological phenotypes.

On this clone: Its binding antigen is unknown. Per-base quality was not reported, and no clone a single base away is much larger than it.

In total, about 650 healthy bone marrow donors made up the cohort. At the time of sampling, all cohort members were nominally healthy, though unrecorded immune exposures were likely present. The donor tested CMV seronegative and was one of the 352 seronegative cohort members. Every donor gave a peripheral blood sample, and the peripheral blood mononuclear cells from that sample were used for TCR beta sequencing. The Qiagen DNeasy Blood Extraction Kit was used to extract genomic DNA from the blood cell samples. Libraries were prepared through the immunoSEQ multiplex PCR assay. The multiplex PCR relied on a mix of 60 forward primers for TCR Vbeta segments and 13 reverse primers for TCR Jbeta segments. Amplification of the CDR3 region of rearranged TCR beta genes was performed with a multiplex PCR assay on genomic DNA. On the Illumina HiSeq System, the amplified TCR beta libraries were sequenced as 87-base-pair reads. The original methods were these. In a later analysis, tens of millions of unique TCR beta chains were counted across the approximately 640 repertoires, and roughly 11 million of these chains were shared by at least two donors. A nearest-neighbor algorithm error-corrected the raw reads and collapsed the reads into unique sequences, merging closely related sequences to remove PCR and sequencing errors. Alignment of CDR3 sequences to IMGT reference sequences was used to assign V, D and J gene segments. For a sequence to be retained, a match of at least six nucleotides was required to both a V gene segment and a J gene segment. Rearrangements were classified as productive when the CDR3 lacked stop codons and remained in frame with V and J, and all other rearrangements were classified as non-productive. CDR3 was defined according to IMGT convention as the region running from the second conserved V-encoded cysteine to the conserved J-encoded phenylalanine. Sequences without an unambiguous match to a single V gene segment were excluded from the earlier analysis of 450 to 650 of the donors. In an earlier analysis of approximately 550 of the donors, V segments were called functional above 56.7% productive rearrangements and were called segregating when the between-donor standard deviation exceeded 5%. A statistical classification framework was built for diagnosing cytomegalovirus status from the catalog of TCR beta chain sequences. In a later analysis, TCR nucleotide sequences were compared against IMGT/GENE-DB human TR gene sequences so that V and J genes could be assigned. A later analysis assigned CDR3 sequences and most-parsimonious VDJ recombination scenarios with the TCRdist pipeline. In a later analysis, each TCR beta chain was defined by its CDR3 amino acid sequence together with its V-gene family, and reads without a unique V-gene family were excluded. In a later analysis, around 600 highly shared, low-generation-probability nucleotide sequences were removed to address suspected cross-contamination and a sequencing artifact. A later analysis calculated a clonal expansion index for each public chain from normalized within-repertoire ranks of inferred template counts. In a later analysis, generation probabilities were computed using a VDJ recombination model fitted to out-of-frame rearrangements, and the results were checked against IGoR. In a later analysis, hypergeometric tests were used to score TCR-TCR, TCR-HLA and TCR-CMV co-occurrence, with a repertoire-size bias correction applied to TCR pairs. A later analysis estimated false discovery rates by permuting HLA or CMV assignments 20 times. A later analysis grouped co-occurring TCRs with DBSCAN, adding TCRdist sequence similarity when clustering within HLA-allele-positive subsets. Repertoires with fewer than 30,000 or more than 120,000 public chains, plus five repertoires with anomalous nucleotide sharing, were excluded from co-occurrence clustering. Entries here come from immuneACCESS through TCRdb and include only in-frame sequences with V and J called. Some clones fail to appear in such tables; in the studies checked, an unresolved V gene covers under half of the shortfall, and the cause of the remainder is unknown. Clonal size and the V and J genes are those of that table, whereas D and trimming came from the DNA. The sample contains tens of thousands of clones, 70% to 85% of them found a single time. Of the sample, around 8.4% is held by the ten largest clones.

The CDR3, from cysteine to phenylalanine, totals 13 residues. The sequence is cut down to CDR3 DNA, 39 bases in frame from base 1. Taken from the germline V gene, the CDR1 and CDR2 loops are MNHNS and SASEGT. The germline V and J ends show losses of 7 bases and 7 bases respectively, and no gene match explains 7 bases of the junction. Sequencing used PBMCs. This sequence originates from a man between 60 and 75 years old in good health and CMV-seronegative. The V gene is TRBV6-1 and the J gene is TRBJ1-5, and 7 junctional nucleotides match TRBD1. The CDR3: CASIFTGEQPQHF. The sequenced DNA: TGTGCCAGCATCTTCACAGGGGAACAGCCCCAGCATTTT.